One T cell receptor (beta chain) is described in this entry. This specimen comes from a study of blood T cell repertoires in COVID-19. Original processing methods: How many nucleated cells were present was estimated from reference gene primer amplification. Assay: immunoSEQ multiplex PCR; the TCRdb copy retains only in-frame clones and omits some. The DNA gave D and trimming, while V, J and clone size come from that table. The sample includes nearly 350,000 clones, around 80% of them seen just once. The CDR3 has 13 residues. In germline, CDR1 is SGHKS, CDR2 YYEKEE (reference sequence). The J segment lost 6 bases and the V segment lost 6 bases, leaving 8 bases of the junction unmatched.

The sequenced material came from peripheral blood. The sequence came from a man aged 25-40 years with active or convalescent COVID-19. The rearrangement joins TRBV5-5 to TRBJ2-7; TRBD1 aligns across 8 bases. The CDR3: CASTGTGTLEQYF. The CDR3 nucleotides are TGTGCCAGCACCGGGACAGGAACCCTCGAGCAGTACTTC.